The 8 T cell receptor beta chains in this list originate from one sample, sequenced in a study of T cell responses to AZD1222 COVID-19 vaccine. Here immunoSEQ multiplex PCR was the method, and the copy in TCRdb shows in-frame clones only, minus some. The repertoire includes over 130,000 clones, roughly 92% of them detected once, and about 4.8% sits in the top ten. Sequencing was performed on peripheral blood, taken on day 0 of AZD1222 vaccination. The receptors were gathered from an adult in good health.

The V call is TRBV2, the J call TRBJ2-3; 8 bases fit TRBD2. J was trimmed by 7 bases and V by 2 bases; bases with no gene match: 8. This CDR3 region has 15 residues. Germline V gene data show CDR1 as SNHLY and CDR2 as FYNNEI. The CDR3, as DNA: TGTGCCAGCAGTGAAAGAGCGGGAGATCGATATACGCAGTATTTT. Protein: CASSERAGDRYTQYF.

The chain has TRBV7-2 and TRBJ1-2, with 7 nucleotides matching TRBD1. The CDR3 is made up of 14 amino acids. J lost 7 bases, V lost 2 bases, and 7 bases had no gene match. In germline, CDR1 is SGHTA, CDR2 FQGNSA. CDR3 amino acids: CASSLTQGRLGYTF. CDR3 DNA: TGTGCCAGCAGCTTAACACAGGGGAGACTTGGCTACACCTTC.

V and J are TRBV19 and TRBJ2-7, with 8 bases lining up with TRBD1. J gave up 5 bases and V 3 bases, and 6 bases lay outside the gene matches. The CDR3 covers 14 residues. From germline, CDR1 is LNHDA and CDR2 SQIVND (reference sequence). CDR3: CASSIGQGADEQYF. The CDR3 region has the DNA TGTGCCAGTAGTATCGGGCAGGGGGCCGACGAGCAGTACTTC.

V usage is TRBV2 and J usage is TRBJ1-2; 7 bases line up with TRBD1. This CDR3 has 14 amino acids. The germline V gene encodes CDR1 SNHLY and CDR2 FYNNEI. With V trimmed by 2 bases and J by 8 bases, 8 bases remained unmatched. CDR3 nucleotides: TGTGCCAGCAGTGAAACTAGACAGGGAGTCGGCTACACCTTC. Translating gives CASSETRQGVGYTF.

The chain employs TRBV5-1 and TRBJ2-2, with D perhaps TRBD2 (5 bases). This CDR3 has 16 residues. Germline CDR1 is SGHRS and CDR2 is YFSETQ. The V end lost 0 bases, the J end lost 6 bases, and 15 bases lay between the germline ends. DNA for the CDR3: TGCGCCAGCAGCTTGGGTCCAGCGGAGATGTCCGGGGAGCTGTTTTTT. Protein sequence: CASSLGPAEMSGELFF.

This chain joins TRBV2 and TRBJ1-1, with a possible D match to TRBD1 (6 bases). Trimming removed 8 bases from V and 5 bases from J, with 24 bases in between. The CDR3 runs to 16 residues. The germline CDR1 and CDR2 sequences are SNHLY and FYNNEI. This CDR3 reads CASLWERGISGTEAFF. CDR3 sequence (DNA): TGTGCCAGCCTATGGGAGAGGGGGATATCGGGGACTGAAGCTTTCTTT.

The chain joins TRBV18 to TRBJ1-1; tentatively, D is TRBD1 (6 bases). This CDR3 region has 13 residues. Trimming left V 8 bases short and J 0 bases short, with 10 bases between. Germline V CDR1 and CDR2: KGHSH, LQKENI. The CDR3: CASTRGVNTEAFF. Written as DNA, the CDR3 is TGTGCCAGCACTAGGGGGGTGAACACTGAAGCTTTCTTT.

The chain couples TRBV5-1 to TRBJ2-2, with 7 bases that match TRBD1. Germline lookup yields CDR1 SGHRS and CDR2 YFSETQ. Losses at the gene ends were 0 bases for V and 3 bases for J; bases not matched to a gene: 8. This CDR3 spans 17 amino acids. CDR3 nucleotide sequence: TGCGCCAGCAGCTTGGGGCCAGAAGGGGGCGACACCGGGGAGCTGTTTTTT. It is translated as CASSLGPEGGDTGELFF. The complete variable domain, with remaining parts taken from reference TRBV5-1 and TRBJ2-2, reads KAGVTQTPRYLIKTRGQQVTLSCSPISGHRSVSWYQQTPGQGLQFLFEYFSETQRNKGNFPGRFSGRQFSNSRSEMNVSTLELGDSALYLCASSLGPEGGDTGELFFGEGSRLTVL.